What follows describes a single T cell receptor (beta chain). Its antigen is unknown. PCR primers comprised 60 Vbeta and 13 Jbeta primers. Using immunoSEQ multiplex PCR, the repertoire was profiled, and TCRdb retains in-frame clones only, with some absent. The sample has 60,000 or so clones, roughly 90% seen once. Germline V gene data show CDR1 as SNHLY and CDR2 as FYNNEI. The ends were cut back, 5 bases at V and 7 bases at J, with 14 bases in the middle. CDR3 length: 13 amino acids. The data belong to a study of cytomegalovirus exposure and HLA in healthy donors. Notes on the study in general: Three chains tied to CMV proved CMV antigen-specific in vitro. Within the data, a cluster of highly shared sequence variants was likely a sequencing artifact. Equally common other TCR beta chains were less clonally expanded than HLA-associated ones, a later analysis found.

The chain couples TRBV2 to TRBJ1-1; unclear D gene. Source material: PBMCs. The sequence derives from a man aged 30-40 years in good health and CMV-seropositive. The chain's CDR3 is CASSPTVQCEAFF. The CDR3, as DNA: TGTGCCAGCAGTCCCACCGTACAGTGTGAAGCTTTCTTT. Together with reference TRBV2 and TRBJ1-1, the CDR3 gives the full variable domain: EPEVTQTPSHQVTQMGQEVILRCVPISNHLYFYWYRQILGQKVEFLVSFYNNEISEKSEIFDDQFSVERPDGSNFTLKIRSTKLEDSAMYFCASSPTVQCEAFFGQGTRLTVV.